The clone carrying this T cell receptor (beta chain) has more than one count but fewer than ten. Its antigen is unidentified. The repertoire was sequenced with immunoSEQ multiplex PCR; TCRdb's copy has only in-frame clones and lacks some. The table has fewer than 100,000 clones, around 85% seen once. The data are from a study of OX40 agonist ivuxolimab in advanced cancers. As for the study in general: With ivuxolimab, an agonistic anti-OX40 (CD134) antibody, patients were treated. Earlier anti-PD-1, anti-PD-L1 or anti-CTLA-4 therapy was permitted; 30% to 50% had received some.

Study-wide points: Patients with a partial response at 0.1-3.0 mg/kg had among the lowest clonal expansion. The work left the antigen specificity of expanded peripheral T cells undetermined.

This clonotype originated in an adult with an advanced solid tumor such as melanoma, head and neck, liver or kidney cancer. Source: CD4+ or CD8+ T cells sorted from blood, taken in a trial of the OX40 agonist ivuxolimab.

CDR3 residues: CASSRGAQSNQPQHF. Written as DNA, the CDR3 is TGTGCCAGCAGCCGGGGGGCCCAGAGCAATCAGCCCCAGCATTTT. The V gene is TRBV4-2, the J gene TRBJ1-5, with D perhaps matching TRBD1 (6 bases). Trimming took 4 bases from V and 1 from J, leaving 11 bases between them. The CDR3 has 15 amino acids. From germline, CDR1 is LGHNA and CDR2 YNFKEQ.